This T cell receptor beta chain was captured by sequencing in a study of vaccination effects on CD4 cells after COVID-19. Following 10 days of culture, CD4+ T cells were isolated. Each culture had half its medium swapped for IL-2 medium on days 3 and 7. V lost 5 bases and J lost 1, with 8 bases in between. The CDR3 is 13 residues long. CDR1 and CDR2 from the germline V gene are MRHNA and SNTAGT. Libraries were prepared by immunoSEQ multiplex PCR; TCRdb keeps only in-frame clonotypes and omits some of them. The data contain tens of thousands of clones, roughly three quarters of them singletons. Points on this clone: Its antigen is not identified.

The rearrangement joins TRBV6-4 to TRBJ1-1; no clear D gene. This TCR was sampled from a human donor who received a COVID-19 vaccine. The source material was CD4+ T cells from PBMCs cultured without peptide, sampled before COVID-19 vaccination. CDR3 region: CASSRAGNTEAFF. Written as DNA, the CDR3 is TGTGCCAGCAGTCGGGCAGGGAACACTGAAGCTTTCTTT.